Listed here are 11 T cell receptor beta chains from one sample, sequenced in a study of shared clonotypes between healthy human individuals. Naive CD8 cells, CD45RO-negative and positively selected for CCR7, excluded terminally differentiated effector memory CD45RA+ cells. Assay: immunoSEQ multiplex PCR; the TCRdb copy retains only in-frame clones and omits some. In the table there are fewer than 1 million clones, roughly 96% of which are singletons. Sequenced: naive CD8+ T cells sorted from blood. The receptors shown here come from a man aged 25 to 40 in good health.

The rearrangement uses TRBV9 and TRBJ1-2, with D uncertain. The germline gives CDR1 SGDLS, CDR2 YYNGEE. The CDR3 covers 18 residues. V dropped 4 bases and J dropped 1 base, with 23 bases sitting between them. The CDR3 loop reads CASSPVFLSEPGNYGYTF. CDR3 nucleotide sequence: TGTGCCAGCAGCCCAGTTTTTCTCTCAGAGCCGGGTAACTATGGCTACACCTTC.

The V call is TRBV5-5, the J call TRBJ2-7; 10 bases are a match to TRBD1. Germline trimming cut 3 bases from V and 3 bases from J; bases unmatched to any gene: 3. This CDR3 has 14 amino acids. Germline lookup yields CDR1 SGHKS and CDR2 YYEKEE (reference sequence). The CDR3 DNA sequence: TGTGCCAGCAGCTGGGGGACAGGGGACTACGAGCAGTACTTC. It specifies CASSWGTGDYEQYF.

V usage is TRBV29-1 and J usage is TRBJ2-7; 9 bases align to TRBD1. CDR1 and CDR2 (germline): SQVTM, ANQGSEA. After removal of 3 bases from V and 5 bases from J, the junction contained 8 bases not matched to a gene. The CDR3 has 14 residues. The CDR3 spells CSVDNRGRRDEQYF. In nucleotides, the CDR3 is TGCAGCGTTGATAACAGGGGGCGCCGGGACGAGCAGTACTTC.

Regarding this clone: Additional DNA sequences in this sample encode the identical CDR3. V is TRBV28 and J is TRBJ1-1, with D uncertain. V gave up 2 bases and J gave up 2 bases, with 3 bases separating them. The V gene's germline CDR1 is MDHEN and CDR2 SYDVKM. The CDR3 extends over 12 amino acids. CDR3 in DNA: TGTGCCAGCAGTTTAAGTAACACTGAAGCTTTCTTT. This gives the protein CASSLSNTEAFF.

The chain couples TRBV4-3 to TRBJ2-3, with TRBD2 matching over 7 bases. CDR3 length equals 14 residues. The germline V gene has CDR1 LGHNA and CDR2 YSLEER. Trimming removed 1 base from V and 4 bases from J; junction bases left unmatched: 2. CDR3 sequence (DNA): TGCGCCAGCAGCCAAGGTGGGAGGGCAGATACGCAGTATTTT. Protein product: CASSQGGRADTQYF.

The rearrangement joins TRBV7-9 to TRBJ2-7; possibly TRBD2 for D (7 bases). The CDR3 extends over 15 amino acids. Germline CDR1 and CDR2: SEHNR and FQNEAQ (reference sequence). Trimming took off 3 bases at V and 2 bases at J, with 14 bases between the two ends. The DNA of the CDR3 is TGTGCCAGCAGCTTCCCGGGGGGCAGAGCCTACGAGCAGTACTTC. Protein: CASSFPGGRAYEQYF.

This rearrangement joins TRBV29-1 to TRBJ2-1; TRBD2 matches at 12 bases. V shed 6 bases and J 4 bases; nucleotides not matched to a gene: 10. The V gene's germline CDR1 is SQVTM and CDR2 ANQGSEA. The length of the CDR3 is 16 residues. In DNA, the CDR3 is TGCAGCGTCCGCGGACTAGCGGGGTTCCATTACAATGAGCAGTTCTTC. This codes for CSVRGLAGFHYNEQFF.

The chain couples TRBV7-9 to TRBJ2-6; 9 nucleotides agree with TRBD2. The V and J ends lost 2 bases and 13 bases, in that order; junction bases with no gene match: 9. This CDR3 has 15 residues. Germline-derived CDR1 and CDR2 are SEHNR and FQNEAQ (reference sequence). The CDR3 protein is CASSLPPGLAGVLTF. CDR3 DNA sequence: TGTGCCAGCAGCTTACCCCCGGGACTAGCAGGAGTCCTGACTTTC.

This chain joins TRBV29-1 and TRBJ2-3; no reliable D call. The length of the CDR3 is 16 residues. Germline lookup yields CDR1 SQVTM and CDR2 ANQGSEA. V was shortened by 2 bases and J by 3 bases, with 18 bases between the two germline ends. The CDR3 region is CSVEFSRDHLTDTQYF. CDR3 bases: TGCAGCGTTGAATTTAGTAGGGATCACCTGACAGATACGCAGTATTTT.

A word on this clone: This sample also contains other DNA sequences that code for the same CDR3. The chain links TRBV9 to TRBJ2-7; D is unclear. The CDR3 runs to 13 residues. CDR1 and CDR2 from the germline V gene are SGDLS and YYNGEE. Trimming took 3 bases from V and 0 from J, leaving 7 bases between them. In DNA form, the CDR3 reads TGTGCCAGCAGCGCCCCGAGCTCCTACGAGCAGTACTTC. The encoded protein is CASSAPSSYEQYF.

V and J are TRBV7-6 and TRBJ1-4, with D unclear. With 5 bases removed from V and 6 bases from J, the gap between germline ends came to 13 bases. Germline CDR1 is SGHVS and CDR2 is FNYEAQ. The CDR3 loop spans 14 amino acids. DNA for the CDR3: TGTGCCAGCAGCCGGGCGGTGTCGGATGAAAAACTGTTTTTT. Its protein is CASSRAVSDEKLFF.